These T cell receptor beta chains were read from a single sample in a study of T cell repertoires in cytomegalovirus infection. TCRdb reprocessed the reads via MiXCR and lists one record per CDR3 protein. The data contain some 920,000 distinct CDR3 sequences, 30% to 40% of them singletons. Their cognate antigens are unknown. Specimen: cultured CD8+ T cells from PBMCs, collected from culture after CMV antigen stimulation. These receptors originate from a human donor in good health (CMV status not recorded). Some clones in this sample may be carry-over from other donors' samples. Each CDR3 is given with its conserved first and last residue. D genes are given only for firm matches. Size is stated for part of the rows, as once, few or many counts, or as a class when the clone is expanded.

J | length | D | size | V | CDR3 | DNA
TRBJ2-5 | 16 | NA | few | TRBV10-3 | CAISESKEGTEETQYF | TGTGCCATCAGTGAGTCGAAGGAGGGGACTGAAGAGACCCAGTACTTC
TRBJ1-3 | 15 | NA | NA | TRBV9 | CASSAGGSSGNTIYF | TGTGCCAGCAGCGCCGGAGGGAGCTCTGGAAACACCATATATTTT
TRBJ1-2 | 13 | NA | few | TRBV25-1 | CASSEWANYGYTF | TGTGCCAGCAGTGAATGGGCGAACTATGGCTACACCTTC
TRBJ2-5 | 14 | NA | NA | TRBV6-2/TRBV6-3 | CASSYERQLETQYF | TGTGCCAGCAGTTACGAGAGGCAGTTAGAGACCCAGTACTTC
TRBJ2-1 | 13 | NA | NA | TRBV27 | CASSFNSLSDQFF | TGTGCCAGCAGTTTTAACAGCCTTTCGGACCAGTTCTTC
TRBJ2-3 | 12 | NA | NA | TRBV9 | CASSRNSDTQYF | TGTGCCAGTAGCCGAAACTCAGATACGCAGTATTTT
TRBJ2-1 | 14 | NA | NA | TRBV27 | CASSLRGLFNEQFF | TGTGCCAGCAGTTTACGGGGTCTATTCAATGAGCAGTTCTTC
TRBJ2-1 | 15 | TRBD2 | many | TRBV6-2/TRBV6-3 | CASSYGLAAYNEQFF | TGTGCCAGCAGCTACGGACTAGCGGCCTACAATGAGCAGTTCTTC
TRBJ2-2 | 14 | TRBD2 | few | TRBV2 | CASSGGTKTGELFF | TGTGCCAGCAGTGGGGGGACTAAGACCGGGGAGCTGTTTTTT
TRBJ2-5 | 15 | NA | few | TRBV27 | CASSLPYRFDETQYF | TGTGCCAGCAGTCTACCTTACAGGTTCGATGAGACCCAGTACTTC
TRBJ1-5 | 13 | NA | few | TRBV27 | CASSPGTHQPQHF | TGTGCCAGCAGTCCTGGGACTCATCAGCCCCAGCATTTT
TRBJ1-5 | 15 | NA | NA | TRBV12-3/TRBV12-4 | CASSFNAGDAQPQHF | TGTGCCAGCAGTTTTAATGCGGGGGATGCTCAGCCCCAGCATTTT
TRBJ1-5 | 13 | NA | NA | TRBV24-1 | CATSAGGDQPQHF | TGTGCCACCAGTGCGGGTGGGGATCAGCCCCAGCATTTT
TRBJ1-1 | 19 | TRBD1 | few | TRBV5-1 | CASSLERPRDRERYTEAFF | TGCGCCAGCAGCTTGGAGCGCCCCCGGGACAGGGAGCGGTACACTGAAGCTTTCTTT
TRBJ1-3 | 14 | NA | few | TRBV12-3/TRBV12-4 | CASSFQWQSDTIYF | TGTGCCAGCAGTTTCCAGTGGCAGTCGGACACCATATATTTT
TRBJ1-3 | 15 | NA | few | TRBV5-1 | CASSPDLSRGNTIYF | TGCGCCAGCAGCCCCGACCTTTCCAGGGGAAACACCATATATTTT
TRBJ1-1 | 14 | TRBD1 | NA | TRBV5-5 | CTSSRGQMNTEAFF | TGTACCAGCAGCAGGGGACAGATGAACACTGAAGCTTTCTTT
TRBJ1-1 | 12 | NA | few | TRBV27 | CASSLIGAKAFF | TGTGCCAGCAGTTTAATAGGGGCGAAAGCTTTCTTT
TRBJ2-7 | 14 | TRBD1 | many | TRBV7-6 | CASSNTGGSDEQYF | TGTGCCAGCAGCAACACAGGGGGGTCGGACGAGCAGTACTTC
TRBJ2-7 | 14 | NA | NA | TRBV2 | CARAKTRGYDEQYF | TGTGCCAGGGCCAAGACAAGGGGCTATGACGAGCAGTACTTC
TRBJ1-1 | 16 | NA | many | TRBV7-8 | CASSLEGGWLNTEAFF | TGTGCCAGCAGCTTAGAGGGGGGTTGGTTAAACACTGAAGCTTTCTTT
TRBJ2-3 | 18 | NA | NA | TRBV7-2 | CASSSVGNMELSTDTQYF | TGTGCCAGCAGCTCCGTCGGGAATATGGAACTTAGCACAGATACGCAGTATTTT
TRBJ2-1 | 14 | NA | NA | TRBV7-4 | CASSASNSYNEQFF | TGTGCCAGCAGCGCTTCTAACTCCTACAATGAGCAGTTCTTC
TRBJ1-2 | 15 | NA | many | TRBV7-9 | CASSLEAGARDGYTF | TGTGCCAGCAGCTTAGAAGCCGGGGCCCGGGATGGCTACACCTTC
TRBJ2-1 | 17 | TRBD1 | NA | TRBV6-5 | CASSYSETGVSYNEQFF | TGTGCCAGCAGTTACTCTGAAACAGGGGTCAGCTACAATGAGCAGTTCTTC
TRBJ2-3 | 14 | TRBD2 | NA | TRBV6-5 | CAVGLAGDTDTQYF | TGTGCCGTCGGACTAGCGGGGGACACAGATACGCAGTATTTT
TRBJ2-2 | 17 | NA | NA | TRBV7-3 | CASSLPHDNPNTGELFF | TGTGCCAGCAGTCTCCCACACGACAACCCGAACACCGGGGAGCTGTTTTTT
TRBJ2-5 | 14 | NA | few | TRBV18 | CASSPGRAQETQYF | TGTGCCAGCTCACCCGGCAGGGCGCAAGAGACCCAGTACTTC
TRBJ1-2 | 19 | NA | NA | TRBV9 | CASSVGVGRLGGVNYGYTF | TGTGCCAGCAGCGTAGGGGTAGGGCGTTTGGGGGGGGTGAACTATGGCTACACCTTC
TRBJ1-2 | 18 | TRBD1 | many | TRBV12-5 | CASGMTPGTGDPVYGYTF | TGTGCTAGTGGTATGACACCCGGGACAGGGGACCCGGTCTATGGCTACACCTTC
TRBJ2-1 | 19 | TRBD2 | many | TRBV7-2 | CASSLDGLAGGPRGNEQFF | TGTGCCAGCAGCTTAGATGGACTAGCGGGGGGGCCGCGAGGCAATGAGCAGTTCTTC
TRBJ1-1 | 14 | NA | NA | TRBV12-3/TRBV12-4 | CASSFYMGGTEAFF | TGTGCCAGCAGTTTTTATATGGGAGGGACTGAAGCTTTCTTT
TRBJ1-5 | 17 | NA | few | TRBV15 | CATSRDRTPGGNQPQHF | TGTGCCACCAGCAGAGACAGGACCCCGGGGGGCAATCAGCCCCAGCATTTT